The clone carrying this TCR beta chain showed up just a few times. Its antigen is undetermined. This CDR3 comprises 15 residues. Germline V gene lookup returns CDR1 SGHTA and CDR2 FQGNSA. V shed 1 base and J shed 6 bases, with 15 bases lying between them. MiXCR, applied by TCRdb to the 5' RACE reads, yields one record per CDR3 protein. The repertoire holds some 190,000 distinct CDR3 sequences, with around 20% as singletons. This sample was included in a study of T-cell memory formation after mild COVID-19. Study-level points and caveats: In second-wave clones peaking day 37, SARS-CoV-2 specificity remained unconfirmed.

The V gene is TRBV7-2, the J gene TRBJ1-1; D remains ambiguous. The receptor comes from an adult woman who had mild COVID-19 (a few samples of this study predate the infection). Cell type and time point are not known. Sequencing input: PBMCs or a T cell subset sorted from them (not recorded which). The CDR3, as DNA: TGTGCCAGCAGCTTAGAAACGGGTCCCAGAGCTGAAGCTTTCTTT. This encodes CASSLETGPRAEAFF.